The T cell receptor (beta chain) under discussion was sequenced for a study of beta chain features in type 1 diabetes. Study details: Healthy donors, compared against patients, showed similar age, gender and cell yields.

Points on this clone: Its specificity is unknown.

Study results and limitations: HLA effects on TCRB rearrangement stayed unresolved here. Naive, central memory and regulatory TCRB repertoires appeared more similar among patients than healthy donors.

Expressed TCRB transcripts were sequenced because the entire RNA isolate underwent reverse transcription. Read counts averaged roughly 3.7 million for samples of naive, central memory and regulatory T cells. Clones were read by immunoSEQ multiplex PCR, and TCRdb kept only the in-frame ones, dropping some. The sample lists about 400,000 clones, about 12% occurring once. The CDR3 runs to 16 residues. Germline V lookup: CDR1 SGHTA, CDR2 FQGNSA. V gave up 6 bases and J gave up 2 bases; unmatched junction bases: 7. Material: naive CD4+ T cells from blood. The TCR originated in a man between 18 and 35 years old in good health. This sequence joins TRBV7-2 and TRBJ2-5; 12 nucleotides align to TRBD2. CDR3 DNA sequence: TGTGCCAGCAGGCGTACTAGCGGGAGGCCACAAGAGACCCAGTACTTC. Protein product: CASRRTSGRPQETQYF. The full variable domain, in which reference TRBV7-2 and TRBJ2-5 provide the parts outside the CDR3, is GAGVSQSPSNKVTEKGKDVELRCDPISGHTALYWYRQSLGQGLEFLIYFQGNSAPDKSGLPSDRFSAERTGGSVSTLTIQRTQQEDSAVYLCASRRTSGRPQETQYFGPGTRLLVL.